The 21 T cell receptor beta chains in this list originate from one sample, sequenced in a study of shared clonotypes between healthy human individuals. Profiling relied on immunoSEQ multiplex PCR, and the TCRdb table lists in-frame clones only, not all of them. This repertoire shows 1.6 million or so clones, 96% found once; its top ten account for over 1%. The sample was naive CD4+ T cells sorted from blood. Sample subset: CD45RA+ positively selected. These receptors were obtained from a man aged 30 to 39 in good health.

The chain has TRBV30 and TRBJ1-5; D is perhaps TRBD1 (6 bases). This CDR3 is built from 14 residues. CDR1 is GTSNPN and CDR2 is SVGIG in the germline V gene (reference sequence). The V end lost 1 base, the J end lost 6 bases, and 13 bases lay between the germline ends. The CDR3 protein is CAWSANRASQPQHF. The CDR3 DNA reads TGTGCCTGGAGTGCCAACAGGGCTTCTCAGCCCCAGCATTTT.

The J gene is TRBJ2-3, the V gene TRBV13; unclear D gene. The germline gives CDR1 PRHDT, CDR2 FYEKMQ (reference sequence). This CDR3 region has 14 residues. V gave up 8 bases and J gave up 0 bases, with 12 bases separating them. CDR3 loop: CASLLGLSTDTQYF. In DNA form, the CDR3 reads TGTGCCAGCCTCCTAGGCCTTAGCACAGATACGCAGTATTTT.

The chain combines TRBV19 with TRBJ2-1, with TRBD2 matching over 11 bases. V gave up 6 bases and J gave up 7 bases; unmatched junction bases: 11. Germline assignment: CDR1 LNHDA and CDR2 SQIVND (reference sequence). This CDR3 is 16 amino acids long. The CDR3 loop is CASRSGTSGRGNEQFF. The CDR3 coding sequence is TGTGCCAGTAGATCCGGCACTAGCGGGAGAGGTAATGAGCAGTTCTTC.

The rearrangement joins TRBV11-2 to TRBJ2-1; D gene uncertain. The ends were cut back, 5 bases at V and 6 bases at J, with 8 bases in the middle. CDR1 and CDR2 from the germline V gene are SGHAT and FQNNGV. This CDR3 has 12 amino acids. The DNA for the CDR3 is TGTGCCAGCAGCCGCCTAGGCAATGAGCAGTTCTTC. The encoded protein is CASSRLGNEQFF. Together with reference TRBV11-2 and TRBJ2-1, the CDR3 gives the full variable domain: EAGVAQSPRYKIIEKRQSVAFWCNPISGHATLYWYQQILGQGPKLLIQFQNNGVVDDSQLPKDRFSAERLKGVDSTLKIQPAKLEDSAVYLCASSRLGNEQFFGPGTRLTVL.

The chain combines TRBV7-6 with TRBJ1-1; tentatively, D is TRBD1 (6 bases). Trimming removed 6 bases from V and 3 bases from J, with 11 bases in between. Germline V gives CDR1 SGHVS, CDR2 FNYEAQ. CDR3 length: 13 residues. This chain's CDR3 is CASSYSGDTEAFF. Here the CDR3 DNA reads TGTGCCAGCAGTTATTCAGGGGACACTGAAGCTTTCTTT.

This chain uses TRBV28 with TRBJ2-7, with D tentatively TRBD1 or TRBD2 (5 bases each). This CDR3 has 14 amino acids. Trimming shortened V by 9 bases and J by 4 bases, and 19 bases separated the two germline ends. CDR1 MDHEN and CDR2 SYDVKM come from the germline V gene. The CDR3 is CASLRDAASYEQYF. DNA of the CDR3: TGTGCCAGTCTCCGGGACGCAGCCTCTTACGAGCAGTACTTC.

The rearrangement joins TRBV14 to TRBJ1-2; D may be TRBD1 (6 bases). V lost 8 bases and J lost 1, with 8 bases in between. The CDR3 totals 12 residues. CDR1 and CDR2 from the germline V gene are SGHDN and FVKESK. CDR3 in amino acids: CASRDNNYGYTF. The CDR3 coding sequence is TGTGCCAGCCGGGACAATAACTATGGCTACACCTTC.

The chain links TRBV6-5 to TRBJ2-3; 7 bases map to TRBD1. With V trimmed by 5 bases and J by 2 bases, 7 bases remained unmatched. CDR3 length: 15 amino acids. Germline V lookup: CDR1 MNHEY, CDR2 SVGAGI. The CDR3 loop is CASSILGTDTDTQYF. Written as DNA, the CDR3 is TGTGCCAGCAGTATTTTAGGGACAGACACAGATACGCAGTATTTT.

The chain couples TRBV9 to TRBJ2-5; 9 bases are shared with TRBD1. CDR1 is SGDLS, CDR2 YYNGEE, per germline. The J segment lost 3 bases and the V segment lost 3 bases, leaving 3 bases of the junction unmatched. CDR3 length: 14 amino acids. CDR3: CASSGTGDEETQYF. Here the CDR3 DNA reads TGTGCCAGCAGCGGGACAGGGGATGAAGAGACCCAGTACTTC.

The chain carries TRBV28 and TRBJ1-5; 10 bases fit TRBD1. CDR3 size: 15 residues. V trimming: 6 bases; J trimming: 2 bases; junction bases outside the gene matches: 4. Germline V gene lookup returns CDR1 MDHEN and CDR2 SYDVKM. The CDR3 nucleotides are TGTGCCAGCAGGATAGGACAGGGGGGCAATCAGCCCCAGCATTTT. Translation gives CASRIGQGGNQPQHF.

The gene calls are TRBV6-1 and TRBJ2-1; D remains unclear. The CDR3 has 12 amino acids. CDR1 MNHNS and CDR2 SASEGT come from the germline V gene. Trimming took off 5 bases at V and 5 bases at J, with 7 bases between the two ends. The CDR3 loop reads CASSPLHNEQFF. CDR3 bases: TGTGCCAGCAGTCCCCTCCACAATGAGCAGTTCTTC.

This clone was recorded only once. The chain couples TRBV5-1 to TRBJ2-1; D perhaps matches TRBD2 (5 bases). Trimming took off 0 bases at V and 5 bases at J, with 12 bases between the two ends. The V gene's germline CDR1 is SGHRS and CDR2 YFSETQ. This CDR3 region has 15 residues. CDR3 residues: CASSLAQFGNNEQFF. The CDR3 nucleotides read TGCGCCAGCAGCTTGGCCCAGTTCGGGAACAATGAGCAGTTCTTC.

The chain couples TRBV7-2 to TRBJ2-7; possibly TRBD2 for D (5 bases). The CDR3 has 12 residues. Germline values: CDR1 SGHTA, CDR2 FQGNSA. V lost 5 bases and J lost 3, with 8 bases in between. In nucleotides, the CDR3 is TGTGCCAGCAGCGTCCGGGGCTACGAGCAGTACTTC. Translating gives CASSVRGYEQYF.

The chain has TRBV6-6 and TRBJ2-2; no firm D call. Germline loops: CDR1 MNHNY, CDR2 SVGAGI (reference sequence). The CDR3 totals 12 residues. The V and J ends lost 11 bases and 6 bases respectively, with 13 bases between them. DNA of the CDR3: TGTGCCGCGATGTCCAGCGCCGGGGAGCTGTTTTTT. Protein product: CAAMSSAGELFF.

The chain links TRBV5-1 to TRBJ2-1, with D possibly being TRBD2 (5 bases). The CDR3 loop spans 16 amino acids. The germline V and J ends were trimmed by 4 bases and 0 bases, with 14 bases remaining between them. Germline V gene sequence: CDR1 SGHRS, CDR2 YFSETQ. CDR3 in DNA: TGCGCCAGCAGCGCCAGTGCGGGCAGCTCCTACAATGAGCAGTTCTTC. Translating gives CASSASAGSSYNEQFF.

The chain is built from TRBV11-2 and TRBJ2-7; no clear D. This CDR3 comprises 12 residues. The germline CDR1 and CDR2 sequences are SGHAT and FQNNGV. Trimming shortened V by 2 bases and J by 6 bases, and 8 bases separated the two germline ends. CDR3 sequence (DNA): TGTGCCAGCAGCTTACACAGCCGCGAGCAGTACTTC. The encoded protein is CASSLHSREQYF.

The rearrangement uses TRBV6-6 and TRBJ1-5, with TRBD1 as a possible D gene (5 bases). With 5 bases removed from V and 4 bases from J, the gap between germline ends came to 18 bases. The CDR3 spans 16 residues. Germline-derived CDR1 and CDR2 are MNHNY and SVGAGI (reference sequence). In DNA, the CDR3 is TGTGCCAGCAGTCGTTCCCCGGGACCAGGAAATCAGCCCCAGCATTTT. Protein product: CASSRSPGPGNQPQHF.

Note on this clone: Other DNA sequences from this sample encode an identical CDR3 as well. The CDR3 protein is CASSLGANYGYTF. For the CDR3, the DNA is TGTGCCAGCAGTTTGGGGGCTAACTATGGCTACACCTTC. V and J are TRBV28 and TRBJ1-2, with D possibly TRBD1 on 5 matching bases. Trimming cost V 3 bases and J 0 bases, with 5 bases left between them. Germline CDR1 is MDHEN and CDR2 is SYDVKM. The CDR3 is made up of 13 amino acids.

This rearrangement joins TRBV11-2 to TRBJ2-7; D may be TRBD1 or TRBD2 (5 bases each). The V gene lost 5 bases and the J gene lost 2 bases, with 19 bases spanning the gap. Germline V gene data show CDR1 as SGHAT and CDR2 as FQNNGV. The CDR3 is 16 amino acids. Here the CDR3 reads CASSPHSGTDTYEQYF. Here the CDR3 DNA reads TGTGCCAGCAGCCCCCACTCTGGGACGGACACCTACGAGCAGTACTTC.

The rearrangement joins TRBV5-6 to TRBJ2-2; D perhaps matches TRBD2 (6 bases). This CDR3 region has 16 residues. Germline V lookup: CDR1 SGHDT, CDR2 YYEEEE. The V gene lost 7 bases and the J gene lost 4 bases, with 20 bases spanning the gap. The CDR3 protein is CASHAYRGGSTGELFF. CDR3 in DNA: TGTGCCAGCCACGCTTATAGGGGAGGAAGCACCGGGGAGCTGTTTTTT.

This chain joins TRBV2 and TRBJ2-1, with 8 bases lining up with TRBD2. The CDR3 covers 14 residues. In germline, CDR1 is SNHLY, CDR2 FYNNEI. The V and J ends lost 7 bases and 2 bases, in that order; junction bases with no gene match: 4. The CDR3 nucleotides read TGTGCCAGCATCGTGGGACTAGCCTACAATGAGCAGTTCTTC. It codes for CASIVGLAYNEQFF.